This record concerns one TCR beta chain sequence. PCR involved 60 Vbeta and 13 Jbeta primers. TCRdb keeps only in-frame clones here, not all; method: immunoSEQ multiplex PCR. The profile covers roughly 84,000 clones, with around 77% appearing a single time and 3% to 3.5% taken by the ten largest. CDR3 length equals 13 residues. The V gene's germline CDR1 is MNHEY and CDR2 SVGAGI. V lost 10 bases to trimming and J lost 7 bases, with 19 bases between them. The entry originates in a study of cytomegalovirus exposure and HLA in healthy donors. This clonotype originated in a man aged 45 to 65 in good health and CMV-seronegative. Sequencing was carried out using PBMCs. The chain links TRBV6-5 to TRBJ1-1, with unresolved D. The CDR3, as DNA: TGTGCCACCCGCCGAGGTGAGGTCGGTGAAGCTTTCTTT. As protein: CATRRGEVGEAFF.